This T cell receptor beta chain appears in the sequencing data of a study of shared clonotypes between healthy human individuals. About the study: Each donor's CD8 memory used one plate, CD8 naive two, each CD4 subset three.

Terminally differentiated effector memory CD45RA+ cells were excluded from the naive CD8 cells, which were CD45RO-negative and positively selected for CCR7. Replicate PCRs run on sorted subsets employed around 200 ng DNA, roughly 30,000 T cell genomes. Using immunoSEQ multiplex PCR, the repertoire was profiled, and TCRdb retains in-frame clones only, with some absent. This repertoire shows 500,000 to 700,000 clones, approximately 95% found once; its top ten account for approximately 0.11%. The CDR3 contains 15 residues. The V end lost 2 bases, the J end lost 0 bases, and 9 bases lay between the germline ends. In germline, CDR1 is MDHEN, CDR2 SYDVKM.

The TCR was taken from a woman aged 30 to 39 in good health. The specimen sequenced was naive CD8+ T cells sorted from blood. The chain employs TRBV28 and TRBJ2-3; D is unclear. CDR3 sequence (DNA): TGTGCCAGCAGTTTAGGGCAGGCGAGCACAGATACGCAGTATTTT. This gives the protein CASSLGQASTDTQYF.